This passage covers 3 T cell receptor beta chains from one sample sequenced in a study of control samples from healthy donors and cancer patients. The method was immunoSEQ multiplex PCR; TCRdb's version includes in-frame clones alone and lacks a portion of them. The table lists around 140,000 clones, more than 90% of them singletons, with around 5.8% in the top ten. The sample taken for sequencing was blood. These receptors were collected from a man aged 18 to 29 in good health.

This sequence joins TRBV2 and TRBJ1-1; weak D call: TRBD1 (6 bases). The length of the CDR3 is 13 residues. Germline CDR1 SNHLY, CDR2 FYNNEI. CDR3 in amino acids: CAIPGAGNTEAFF. The CDR3 nucleotides are TGTGCTATTCCAGGGGCGGGGAACACTGAAGCTTTCTTT.

V usage is TRBV24-1 and J usage is TRBJ2-1; D is possibly TRBD1 or TRBD2 (5 bases each). The CDR3 length is 16 residues. Germline CDR1 and CDR2: KGHDR and SFDVKD. Trimming pared 5 bases from V and 4 bases from J, leaving 17 bases between. CDR3 sequence: CATSGGRDLPYNEQFF. CDR3 nucleotides: TGTGCCACCAGTGGAGGACGGGACCTCCCATACAATGAGCAGTTCTTC.

This clone appeared once. This sequence joins TRBV5-5 and TRBJ1-2, with D hard to call. Trimming stripped 4 bases from V and 4 bases from J, with 11 bases between. The V gene's germline CDR1 is SGHKS and CDR2 YYEKEE (reference sequence). The CDR3 loop spans 13 amino acids. Here the CDR3 reads CASSVLMSYGYTF. The CDR3 DNA sequence: TGTGCCAGCAGCGTACTAATGTCCTATGGCTACACCTTC.